This T cell receptor (beta chain) was captured by sequencing in a study of blood T cells in healthy people across ages (dated by TCRdb to between 2015 and 2017). Turning to the overall study: In model experiments, template switching captured roughly one uniquely barcoded TCR beta cDNA molecule for every two T cells. To avoid experimental bias, donors of different ages were distributed randomly across sequencing lanes. Using the same blood draw, the study looked at two additional independent replicas of 1 million unique cDNA reads for two donors, one aged 18 to 30 and the other aged 80 or older. Four age groups were formed from the donors: young (average approximately 16 years), middle-aged (approximately 40), aged (about 68) and long-lived (approximately 78). Using deep sequencing normalized with unique cDNA molecular identifiers, the study measured how TCR beta repertoire diversity changes with age.

Library prep was done by 5' RACE. Instrument used: Illumina HiSeq 2500. A second PCR of about 6 to 11 cycles was run with a J-beta primer mix and a sample-barcoded 5' primer. A template-switch 5' adaptor carrying 12 random nucleotides introduced a unique molecular identifier onto each TCR beta cDNA molecule. Each sample yielded at least 3 million CDR3-containing paired-end reads. First-strand cDNA synthesis was performed from all RNA using the Mint cDNA synthesis kit, with priming by a TRBC-specific oligonucleotide. After uracil-DNA glycosylase treatment, a first 18-cycle PCR used universal primers M1SS and BC2_uni_R on all cDNA. As for the original processing: Each sample was normalized by randomly selecting 1 million high-quality reads, each carrying a distinct molecular identifier. Reads sharing molecular identifiers were discarded rather than binned into consensus sequences. MiTCR, with a Q25 quality threshold and the strictest error-elimination algorithm, was used for CDR3 identification, clonotype clustering and error correction. A nonparametric unseen species model using Euler transformation provided a lower-bound estimate of total TCR beta diversity. The public reads were reprocessed in TCRdb via fastp at Q25 and MiXCR, keeping in-frame beta chains. For every CDR3 protein sequence, its rows merge into one entry that carries the most common genes and DNA. These V and J calls are TCRdb output, not the study's own analysis. For this sample the table gives over a million distinct CDR3 sequences, of which 40% to 50% were detected only once. Together, the top ten hold approximately 20% of the sample.

The trim is 0 bases for V and 5 bases for J, with a gap of 15 bases between the germline ends. The CDR3 starts with the cysteine, ends with the phenylalanine, and has 15 residues. Only the CDR3 DNA is retained, 45 bases long and in frame from the first base. CDR1 is given as DFQATT and CDR2 as SNEGSKA, both from the germline V gene (reference sequence). The study at large found these results: A strong correlation was found between observed TCR beta diversity and the percentage of naive T cells measured by flow cytometry. Compared with the aged group, the long-lived group had more naive CD4+ T cells, fewer expanded clones and increased TCR diversity, a pattern suggesting age selection. Because donor CMV infection status was unknown, age-related changes in expanded clonotypes were potentially confounded. Since profiling was done on bulk unsorted PBMCs, naive and antigen-experienced compartments could not be conclusively compared. Total diversity estimates from one million sequenced T cells were considered lower bounds and underestimates. As age increased, observed TCR beta diversity per million T cells dropped in a roughly linear way, and a significant reduction was already evident by age 40.

As concerns this clonotype: What antigen it recognizes has not been identified. Base qualities were left out, and no much larger clone turns up one base away.

The donors were roughly 39 Caucasian individuals from Russia, aged 6 to 90 years, who were systemically healthy. Around 10 milliliters of peripheral blood were collected from each donor into EDTA-treated Vacutainer tubes. Ficoll-Paque density-gradient centrifugation was used to isolate PBMCs, with at least 6 million obtained per sample. Total RNA, at least 6 micrograms per sample, was extracted from PBMCs with Trizol reagent. For every donor, flow cytometry on a PBMC aliquot measured the percentage of naive CD45RAhigh/CD27high T cells. The receptor comes from a woman aged 55-75 years in good health. The V and J segments used are TRBV20-1 and TRBJ2-3, with an unclear D gene assignment. The sample comprised blood. Here is the DNA: TGCAGTGCTAGAGATCTCTACGGCTATCGAGATACGCAGTATTTT. Translation gives CSARDLYGYRDTQYF.